A single sample gave rise to the 20 T cell receptor beta chains below, sequenced in a study of blood T cell repertoires in COVID-19. The table came from immunoSEQ multiplex PCR; TCRdb's copy has only in-frame clones and leaves some out. In the table there are approximately 470,000 clones, about 85% of which are singletons. Sequencing input: PBMCs or T cells enriched from blood (not recorded which). The source is a woman aged 18-29 years who had recovered from COVID-19.

The chain uses TRBV6-5 and TRBJ1-3; maybe TRBD1 (5 bases). CDR3 length: 12 amino acids. CDR1 MNHEY and CDR2 SVGAGI come from the germline V gene. V was trimmed by 8 bases and J by 4 bases, leaving 9 bases between them. CDR3 region: CASQGTGNTIYF. CDR3 in DNA: TGTGCCAGCCAGGGAACAGGAAACACCATATATTTT.

J is TRBJ1-5 and V is TRBV7-2; 7 bases line up with TRBD1. The CDR3 has 16 residues. Germline CDR1 and CDR2: SGHTA and FQGNSA. The V and J ends lost 5 bases and 0 bases, in that order; junction bases with no gene match: 7. The CDR3 reads CASSAGGSGSNQPQHF. In DNA form, the CDR3 reads TGTGCCAGCAGCGCAGGGGGGTCGGGTAGCAATCAGCCCCAGCATTTT. The complete variable domain, with remaining parts taken from reference TRBV7-2 and TRBJ1-5, reads GAGVSQSPSNKVTEKGKDVELRCDPISGHTALYWYRQSLGQGLEFLIYFQGNSAPDKSGLPSDRFSAERTGGSVSTLTIQRTQQEDSAVYLCASSAGGSGSNQPQHFGDGTRLSIL.

The J gene is TRBJ1-1, the V gene TRBV5-4, with D perhaps TRBD1 (6 bases). The CDR3 length is 15 residues. The V end lost 2 bases, the J end lost 0 bases, and 11 bases lay between the germline ends. Germline CDR1 is SGHNT and CDR2 is YYREEE (reference sequence). CDR3 region: CASSLGQNMNTEAFF. The CDR3 DNA follows: TGTGCCAGCAGCTTAGGACAGAACATGAACACTGAAGCTTTCTTT. Full variable domain (remainder filled in from reference TRBV5-4 and TRBJ1-1): ETGVTQSPTHLIKTRGQQVTLRCSSQSGHNTVSWYQQALGQGPQFIFQYYREEENGRGNFPPRFSGLQFPNYSSELNVNALELDDSALYLCASSLGQNMNTEAFFGQGTRLTVV.

The chain couples TRBV5-1 to TRBJ1-3, with TRBD1 matching 9 bases. The germline gives CDR1 SGHRS, CDR2 YFSETQ. V lost 2 bases to trimming and J lost 8 bases; unmatched junction nucleotides: 8. This CDR3 is 15 amino acids long. CDR3 coding DNA: TGCGCCAGCAGCTTTGGACAGGGGTTCGTGGACACCATATATTTT. Encoded protein: CASSFGQGFVDTIYF.

V gene TRBV23-1 combines with J gene TRBJ2-2; 10 nucleotides line up with TRBD1. TRBV23-1 is an ORF for which the function is uncertain. The junction had 6 bases not matched to a gene; V was cut back by 6 bases and J by 5 bases. The CDR3 is 15 residues long. CDR3: CASRGDRGRTGELFF. CDR3 DNA: TGCGCCAGCAGGGGAGACAGGGGGCGGACCGGGGAGCTGTTTTTT.

V usage is TRBV19 and J usage is TRBJ2-2, with 13 nucleotides matching TRBD2. Germline CDR1 is LNHDA and CDR2 is SQIVND (reference sequence). J gave up 0 bases and V 9 bases, and 16 bases lay outside the gene matches. This CDR3 spans 20 amino acids. In DNA, the CDR3 is TGTGCCAGCACCACTATCCGGACTAGCGGGGGAGGAACGAACACCGGGGAGCTGTTTTTT. Residues: CASTTIRTSGGGTNTGELFF.

The chain combines TRBV24-1 with TRBJ1-1; no firm D call. Trimming removed 1 base at V and 1 base at J, with 3 bases between. The germline gives CDR1 KGHDR, CDR2 SFDVKD. The CDR3 covers 13 residues. The CDR3 protein is CATSDFRNTEAFF. The CDR3 coding sequence is TGTGCCACCAGTGATTTTCGGAACACTGAAGCTTTCTTT.

This sequence joins TRBV19 and TRBJ2-5, with D possibly being TRBD2 (5 bases). CDR1 LNHDA and CDR2 SQIVND come from the germline V gene (reference sequence). Trimming cost V 8 bases and J 4 bases, with 8 bases left between them. This CDR3 has 11 amino acids. The CDR3 DNA sequence: TGTGCCAGTGCCCGGGGAGAGACCCAGTACTTC. It yields the protein CASARGETQYF. The variable domain in full, completed from reference TRBV19 and TRBJ2-5, reads DGGITQSPKYLFRKEGQNVTLSCEQNLNHDAMYWYRQDPGQGLRLIYYSQIVNDFQKGDIAEGYSVSREKKESFPLTVTSAQKNPTAFYLCASARGETQYFGPGTRLLVL.

This clone was found once. The chain recombines TRBV18 with TRBJ2-1, with TRBD2 identical over 12 bases. The CDR3 is 15 residues long. The germline gives CDR1 KGHSH, CDR2 LQKENI. V shed 6 bases and J 6 bases; nucleotides not matched to a gene: 6. In DNA, the CDR3 is TGTGCCAGCTCCTCTAGCGGGGGGGCCGGCAATGAGCAGTTCTTC. Residues: CASSSSGGAGNEQFF.

The J gene is TRBJ1-1, the V gene TRBV14, with 8 bases fitting TRBD1. V shed 5 bases, J shed 5 bases, and the junction held 19 bases outside the gene matches. The CDR3 consists of 18 residues. CDR1 and CDR2 (germline): SGHDN, FVKESK. The CDR3 loop is CASSWGIPEADRGTEAFF. The CDR3 DNA reads as TGTGCCAGCAGCTGGGGAATCCCTGAGGCCGACAGGGGAACTGAAGCTTTCTTT.

This rearrangement joins TRBV13 to TRBJ2-2; maybe TRBD2 (6 bases). The CDR3 totals 14 residues. V lost 3 bases, J lost 4 bases, and 9 bases lay in between. Per the germline V gene, CDR1 is PRHDT and CDR2 is FYEKMQ (reference sequence). CDR3 region: CASSLGLPTGELFF. DNA for the CDR3: TGTGCCAGCAGCTTGGGACTTCCCACCGGGGAGCTGTTTTTT.

This chain uses TRBV12-3 or TRBV12-4 with TRBJ1-2, with TRBD1 identical over 7 bases. Losses at the gene ends were 6 bases for V and 7 bases for J; bases not matched to a gene: 8. The CDR3 consists of 13 residues. The CDR3 DNA follows: TGTGCCAGCAGCCCAATCGGGACAGTTGGCTACACCTTC. Translated: CASSPIGTVGYTF.

The chain combines TRBV5-1 with TRBJ2-2; no definite D call. Germline assignment: CDR1 SGHRS and CDR2 YFSETQ. V lost 4 bases to trimming and J lost 0 bases, with 13 bases between them. This CDR3 has 16 amino acids. This chain's CDR3 is CASSLLGPPNTGELFF. The CDR3, as DNA: TGCGCCAGCAGCCTCCTTGGCCCTCCGAACACCGGGGAGCTGTTTTTT.

The V gene is TRBV6-5, the J gene TRBJ1-2; 11 bases are a match to TRBD1. V lost 7 bases to trimming and J lost 4 bases; unmatched junction nucleotides: 5. Germline V gene lookup returns CDR1 MNHEY and CDR2 SVGAGI. This CDR3 has 14 amino acids. The CDR3 region has the DNA TGTGCCAGCACCAGGACAGGGGGCTCCTATGGCTACACCTTC. Translating gives CASTRTGGSYGYTF.

The chain links TRBV15 to TRBJ2-7; a weak D match, TRBD2 (5 bases). Per germline, CDR1 LNHNV and CDR2 YYDKDF (reference sequence). The ends were cut back, 1 base at V and 3 bases at J, with 7 bases in the middle. This CDR3 is 13 amino acids long. CDR3 bases: TGTGCCACCAGCAGAGGTGGGAGCTACGAGCAGTACTTC. It encodes CATSRGGSYEQYF.

The chain couples TRBV6-6 to TRBJ2-7, with 13 bases aligning to TRBD2. V dropped 7 bases and J dropped 4; count of bases not matched to a gene: 10. The germline V gene has CDR1 MNHNY and CDR2 SVGAGI (reference sequence). The CDR3 covers 16 residues. The CDR3 DNA is TGTGCCAGCACCTGGACTAGCGGGGGACGGGGTTACGAGCAGTACTTC. Translation: CASTWTSGGRGYEQYF.

This clone was detected only once. The rearrangement joins TRBV27 to TRBJ1-1; no firm D call. Trimming took 2 bases from V and 1 from J, leaving 14 bases between them. The CDR3 has 16 amino acids. Germline assignment: CDR1 MNHEY and CDR2 SMNVEV (reference sequence). CDR3 amino acids: CASSLVYIWRNTEAFF. In DNA, the CDR3 is TGTGCCAGCAGTTTAGTATACATCTGGAGGAACACTGAAGCTTTCTTT.

The gene calls are TRBV6-5 and TRBJ1-5; 7 nucleotides line up with TRBD1. Germline V gene sequence: CDR1 MNHEY, CDR2 SVGAGI. The CDR3 sequence is 14 residues long. The junction had 7 bases not matched to a gene; V was cut back by 4 bases and J by 7 bases. CDR3 loop: CASSSQGLYQPQHF. The CDR3 DNA is TGTGCCAGCAGTTCACAGGGGTTATACCAGCCCCAGCATTTT.

This chain uses TRBV28 with TRBJ1-6; 7 positions agree with TRBD1. After removal of 3 bases from V and 7 bases from J, the junction contained 6 bases not matched to a gene. Germline CDR1 MDHEN, CDR2 SYDVKM. CDR3 length: 15 residues. The CDR3 nucleotides are TGTGCCAGCAGTTTTGGGGACAGAGGGAATTCACCCCTCCACTTT. Amino acids: CASSFGDRGNSPLHF.

The chain joins TRBV29-1 to TRBJ2-5; 13 bases map to TRBD2. The CDR3 consists of 14 residues. V dropped 5 bases and J dropped 4; count of bases not matched to a gene: 4. Germline V lookup: CDR1 SQVTM, CDR2 ANQGSEA. The DNA of the CDR3 is TGCAGCGTTAAACTAGCGGGGGGGCCAGAGACCCAGTACTTC. It specifies CSVKLAGGPETQYF.